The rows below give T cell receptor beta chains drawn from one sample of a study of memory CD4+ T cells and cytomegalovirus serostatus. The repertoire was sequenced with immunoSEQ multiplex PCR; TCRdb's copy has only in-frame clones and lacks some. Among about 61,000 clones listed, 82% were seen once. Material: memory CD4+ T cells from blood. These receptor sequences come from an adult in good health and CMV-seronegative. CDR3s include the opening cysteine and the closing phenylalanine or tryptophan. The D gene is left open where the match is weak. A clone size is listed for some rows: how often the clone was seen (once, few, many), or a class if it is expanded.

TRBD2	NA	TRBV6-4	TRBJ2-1	TGTGCCAGCAGTGACTCCTACGGGACTAGCGGGGTAAATGAGCAGTTCTTC	CASSDSYGTSGVNEQFF
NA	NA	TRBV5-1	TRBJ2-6	TGCGCCAGCAGCTTGGGACCCAACAGGGCCACGGGCTCTGGGGCCAACGTCCTGACTTTC	CASSLGPNRATGSGANVLTF
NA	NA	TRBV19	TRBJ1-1	TGTGCCAGTATCAAGTTGGGTTCGAACACTGAAGCTTTCTTT	CASIKLGSNTEAFF
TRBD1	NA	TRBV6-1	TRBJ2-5	TGTGCCAGCAGTTCGCAGGGGGCCAGCCAAGAGACCCAGTACTTC	CASSSQGASQETQYF
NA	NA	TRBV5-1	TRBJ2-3	TGCGCCAGCAGCTTGGTGGGGGCGGACACAGATACGCAGTATTTT	CASSLVGADTDTQYF
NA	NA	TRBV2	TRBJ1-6	TGTGCCAGCAGTGACAGGACAGCCAGCTCCTATAATTCACCCCTCCACTTT	CASSDRTASSYNSPLHF
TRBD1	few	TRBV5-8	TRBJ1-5	TGTGCCAGCAGCTCCGGACAGGCCCTAGGTCAGCCCCAGCATTTT	CASSSGQALGQPQHF
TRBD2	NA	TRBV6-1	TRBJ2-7	TGTGCCAGCAGGCGACTAGCGGGAGCCGACTACGAGCAGTACTTC	CASRRLAGADYEQYF
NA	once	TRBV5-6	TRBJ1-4	TGTGCCAGCAGCTTGGGACACCCGTCGACTAATGAAAAACTGTTTTTT	CASSLGHPSTNEKLFF
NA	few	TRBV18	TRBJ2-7	TGTGCCAGCTCACCTCCGGGACGGTCCTCCTACGAGCAGTACTTC	CASSPPGRSSYEQYF
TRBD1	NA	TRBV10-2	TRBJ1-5	TGCGCCAGCAGTGGGGACAGGGGGCGTCAGCCCCAGCATTTT	CASSGDRGRQPQHF
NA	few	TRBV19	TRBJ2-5	TGTGCCAGTAGTACCTTCAGGGGATTAACGGAGACCCAGTACTTC	CASSTFRGLTETQYF
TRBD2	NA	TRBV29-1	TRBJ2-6	TGCAGCGTGCAGCGGGACCGGGGCTCTGGGGCCAACGTCCTGACTTTC	CSVQRDRGSGANVLTF
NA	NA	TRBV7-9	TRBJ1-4	TGTGCCAGCAGCTTAGGGGACCTAGGGGAAAAACTGTTTTTT	CASSLGDLGEKLFF
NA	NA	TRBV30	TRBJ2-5	TGTGCCTGGAGCAGGCGATTACAAGAGACCCAGTACTTC	CAWSRRLQETQYF
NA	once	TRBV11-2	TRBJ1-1	TGTGCCAGCAGCTTAGATCTCTCTTTTGGTGTTGAAGCTTTCTTT	CASSLDLSFGVEAFF
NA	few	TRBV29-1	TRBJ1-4	TGCAGCGTGAGGGAGTCGGCTGAAAAACTGTTTTTT	CSVRESAEKLFF
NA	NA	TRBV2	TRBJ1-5	TGTGCCAGCAGTGATGTGGGGAAGCCTAATCAGCCCCAGCATTTT	CASSDVGKPNQPQHF
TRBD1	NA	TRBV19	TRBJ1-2	TGTGCCAGTAGCGGAGCCGACAGGGAGGGCTACACCTTC	CASSGADREGYTF
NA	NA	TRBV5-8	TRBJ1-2	TGTGCCAGCAGCTTGGGGGGCAGAGGGGCCTATGGCTACACCTTC	CASSLGGRGAYGYTF
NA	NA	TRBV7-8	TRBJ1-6	TGTGCCGGTGGACCGGGACACCCTTCACCCCTCCACTTT	CAGGPGHPSPLHF
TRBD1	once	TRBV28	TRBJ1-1	TGCGCCAGCCATACAGGGGGACTGAACACTGAAGCTTTCTTT	CASHTGGLNTEAFF
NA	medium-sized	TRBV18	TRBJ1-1	TGTGCCAGCTCGAAAATATTCACTGAAGCTTTCTTT	CASSKIFTEAFF
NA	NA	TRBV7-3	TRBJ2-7	TGTGCCAGCAGCCAAGACGGCAGCTCCTACGAGCAGTACTTC	CASSQDGSSYEQYF
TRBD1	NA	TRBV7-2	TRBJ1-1	TGTGCCAGCAGCTTCCCGGGACAGGGGGCAGGGGCTTTCTTT	CASSFPGQGAGAFF
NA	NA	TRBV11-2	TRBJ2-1	TGTGCCAGCAGCACCGGCCACGGCAATGAGCAGTTCTTC	CASSTGHGNEQFF
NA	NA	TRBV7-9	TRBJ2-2	TGTGCCAGCAGCTTACTGGGCACCGGGGAGCTGTTTTTT	CASSLLGTGELFF
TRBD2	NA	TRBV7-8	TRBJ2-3	TGTGCCAGCAGCGTTGCTAGCGGGAGATCAGATACGCAGTATTTT	CASSVASGRSDTQYF
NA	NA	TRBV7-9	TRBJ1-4	TGTGCCAGCAGCCCACGACCTAATGCGGAAAAACTGTTTTTT	CASSPRPNAEKLFF
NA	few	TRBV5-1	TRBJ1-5	TGCGCCAGCAGCTTGGGACAGGTCGATCAGCCCCAGCATTTT	CASSLGQVDQPQHF
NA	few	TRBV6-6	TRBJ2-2	TGTGCCAGCAGTGGGACCGACGCCAGGGTCACCGGGGAGCTGTTTTTT	CASSGTDARVTGELFF
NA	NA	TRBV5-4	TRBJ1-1	TGTGCCAGCAGCTTGGCAGGGAGACTCTCTGAAGCTTTCTTT	CASSLAGRLSEAFF
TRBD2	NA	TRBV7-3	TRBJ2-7	TGTGCCAGCAGCGAAGGACTAGCGGAGACCGAGCAGTACTTC	CASSEGLAETEQYF
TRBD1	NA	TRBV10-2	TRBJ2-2	TGCGCCAGCAGTGAAGTTGGCAGGGGGCTTGGCACCGGGGAGCTGTTTTTT	CASSEVGRGLGTGELFF
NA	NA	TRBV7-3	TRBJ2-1	TGTGCCAGCAGCCCCAACGGGGGAACTAACAATGAGCAGTTCTTC	CASSPNGGTNNEQFF
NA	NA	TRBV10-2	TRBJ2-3	TGCGCCAGCGGGGTCAATACAGATACGCAGTATTTT	CASGVNTDTQYF
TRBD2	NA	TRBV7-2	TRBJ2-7	TGTGCCAGCAGCTTTAGCGGGGCGAGCTCCTACGAGCAGTACTTC	CASSFSGASSYEQYF
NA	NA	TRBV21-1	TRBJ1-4	TGTGCCAGCAGCACACACTCAGCCAATGAAAAACTGTTTTTT	CASSTHSANEKLFF
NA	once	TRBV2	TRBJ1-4	TGTGCCAGCAGTGAAGTGACGGCAACTAATGAAAAACTGTTTTTT	CASSEVTATNEKLFF
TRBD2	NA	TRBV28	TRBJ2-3	TGTGCCAGCAGTTTCCAGGGACTAGCGGGAGGGCCAGATACGCAGTATTTT	CASSFQGLAGGPDTQYF
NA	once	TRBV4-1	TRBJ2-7	TGCGCCAGCAGCCGGGCGGATACCTACGAGCAGTACTTC	CASSRADTYEQYF
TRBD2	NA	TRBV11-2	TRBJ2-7	TGTGCCAGCAGCTTGCTAGCGGGGGGATTGAGAGAGCAGTACTTC	CASSLLAGGLREQYF
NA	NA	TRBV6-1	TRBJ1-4	TGTGCCAGCAGTGAAGTGGCAGGCGGGCGGGCTAATGAAAAACTGTTTTTT	CASSEVAGGRANEKLFF
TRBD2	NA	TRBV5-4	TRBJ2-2	TGTGCCAGCAGCTTTGGGGGGACTAGCGGGACGAGCGGGGAGCTGTTTTTT	CASSFGGTSGTSGELFF
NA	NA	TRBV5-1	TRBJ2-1	TGCGCCAGCAGCTTGAGGGTTGTGGCGGGAACGAATGAGCAGTTCTTC	CASSLRVVAGTNEQFF
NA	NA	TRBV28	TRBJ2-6	TGTGCCAGCAGTTTCTCGGGGCGATCCGGGGCCAACGTCCTGACTTTC	CASSFSGRSGANVLTF
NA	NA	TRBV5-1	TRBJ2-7	TGCGCCAGCAGCAGAGAATACGAGCAGTACTTC	CASSREYEQYF
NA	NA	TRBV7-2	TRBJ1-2	TGTGCCAGCAGCTTAGGAGGGGCGTCATATGGCTACACCTTC	CASSLGGASYGYTF
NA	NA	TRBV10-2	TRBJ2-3	TGCGCCAGCACATACACAGATACGCAGTATTTT	CASTYTDTQYF
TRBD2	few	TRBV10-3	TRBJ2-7	TGTGCCATCAGTGACATTCTCGGGCGGGAGCGGTCCTACGAGCAGTACTTC	CAISDILGRERSYEQYF
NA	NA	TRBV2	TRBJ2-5	TGTGCCAGCAGTGAAAACTACAGGCGGGAGACCCAGTACTTC	CASSENYRRETQYF
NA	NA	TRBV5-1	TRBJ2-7	TGCGCCAGCAGCTTGGCCTCCGGGGACTCCTACGAGCAGTACTTC	CASSLASGDSYEQYF
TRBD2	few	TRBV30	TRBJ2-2	TGTGCCTGGAATCGGGGGGCCGGGGAGCTGTTTTTT	CAWNRGAGELFF
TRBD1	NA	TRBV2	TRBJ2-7	TGTGCCAGCAGGGAGGGGACAGGGGCCTACGAGCAGTACTTC	CASREGTGAYEQYF
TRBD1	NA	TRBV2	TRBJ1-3	TGTGCCAGCAGCCAGGGGGCGGTGTCTGGAAACACCATATATTTT	CASSQGAVSGNTIYF